In this sample, the clone carrying this T cell receptor (beta chain) turned up once. Original processing methods: Amplification with reference gene primers provided the estimates of nucleated cell counts. The method was immunoSEQ multiplex PCR; TCRdb's version includes in-frame clones alone and lacks a portion of them. V, J and clone size were drawn from that table, and D and trimming were deduced from the DNA. The top ten hold 20% to 25% of the sample, which has about 160,000 clones, approximately 82% seen once. The germline V gene encodes CDR1 SGHRS and CDR2 YFSETQ. CDR3 length equals 13 residues. The ends were cut back, 5 bases at V and 3 bases at J, with 8 bases in the middle. This entry is derived from a study of blood T cell repertoires in COVID-19. Study details: Whether acute or convalescent, the COVID-19 samples came from the United States, Italy and Spain. The cDNA or gDNA used as material had been derived from T cells, B-cell-depleted T cells, or PBMCs.

The J gene is TRBJ1-4, the V gene TRBV5-1; D call uncertain. The clonotype was recovered from an elderly woman with acute or convalescent COVID-19. Input material: peripheral blood. The CDR3 protein is CASRRGSNEKLFF. In DNA form, the CDR3 reads TGCGCCAGCAGACGGGGTTCTAATGAAAAACTGTTTTTT. Combining the CDR3 with reference TRBV5-1 and TRBJ1-4 gives the whole variable domain KAGVTQTPRYLIKTRGQQVTLSCSPISGHRSVSWYQQTPGQGLQFLFEYFSETQRNKGNFPGRFSGRQFSNSRSEMNVSTLELGDSALYLCASRRGSNEKLFFGSGTQLSVL.